This T cell receptor (beta chain) was sequenced during a study of PD-1 blockade in classical Hodgkin lymphoma. The CDR3 loop spans 13 amino acids. Germline V gives CDR1 SGHNT, CDR2 YYREEE (reference sequence). V lost 0 bases and J lost 5, with 8 bases in between. Brentuximab vedotin exposure varied, and every patient relapsed after autologous stem cell transplantation. The table came from immunoSEQ multiplex PCR; TCRdb's copy has only in-frame clones and leaves some out. The top ten clones hold approximately 20% of a sample with around 13,000 clones, roughly 90% of them seen once. In its sample, this clone was seen once. Its antigen is unknown. Study results and caveats: TCR diversity at baseline was reported to be reduced in newly diagnosed patients relative to healthy donors. Complete responders possessed baseline diversity comparable to newly diagnosed patients. By C4D1 there was a significant rise in CD4+ TCR diversity but not in CD8+ TCR diversity.

The sample consisted of peripheral blood mononuclear cells (PBMCs), taken at baseline. J is TRBJ2-5 and V is TRBV5-4; D is unclear. This clonotype was obtained from a human donor with classical Hodgkin lymphoma. This chain's CDR3 is CASSLGVGETQYF. CDR3 bases: TGTGCCAGCAGCTTGGGGGTCGGGGAGACCCAGTACTTC.